Listed here is a single T cell receptor (beta chain). Its specificity is not known. The V and J ends lost 1 base and 5 bases respectively, with 6 bases between them. This CDR3 is built from 13 residues. Germline loops: CDR1 MNHEY, CDR2 SMNVEV (reference sequence). The data were taken from a study of T cell responses to AZD1222 COVID-19 vaccine. Sequencing was performed with immunoSEQ multiplex PCR; in TCRdb, only in-frame clones are kept and a portion is missing. The table includes around 120,000 clones, 70% to 90% detected once. General observations from the study: Clonal diversity may have been underestimated, and the donors were mostly white British, with more females than males. Baseline antibody screening turned up just a handful of seropositive AZD1222 recipients.

The sample was peripheral blood, taken on day 0 of AZD1222 vaccination. This chain joins TRBV27 and TRBJ1-5; unclear D gene. The receptor was derived from an adult in good health. CDR3 bases: TGTGCCAGCAGTTTATTCAGCCATCAGCCCCAGCATTTT. Its protein is CASSLFSHQPQHF.